The subject of this entry is one TCR beta chain. The data originate from a study of T-cell reconstitution after alpha-beta-depleted transplantation in children. TCRbeta library construction was performed incorporating unique molecular identifiers. TCRdb itself ran the PCR reads through MiXCR, one entry per CDR3 protein. This sample has around 380,000 distinct CDR3 sequences, with approximately 11% found just once. V lost 0 bases and J 2 bases, leaving 9 bases between the germline ends. The length of the CDR3 is 15 residues. CDR1 and CDR2 (germline): SGHTA, FQGNSA. The sequencing here drew on PBMCs from the stem cell graft donor, taken from the stem cell graft. The sequence derives from a human donor who donated a stem cell graft to a child with acute myeloid leukemia. This chain links TRBV7-2 with TRBJ2-3; D may be TRBD2 (6 bases). The CDR3 loop reads CASSLAGLLTDTQYF. DNA of the CDR3: TGTGCCAGCAGCTTAGCGGGACTCCTCACAGATACGCAGTATTTT.